This TCR beta chain was obtained from a study of cytomegalovirus exposure and HLA in healthy donors. As for the donors, each was a healthy bone marrow donor. CDR3 length: 15 amino acids. Germline CDR1 is SEHNR and CDR2 is FQNEAQ (reference sequence). This clone has only one observation. Its target is not known. Sequence at one end of the junction differs from germline and may be a read error. Whole-study findings and limits: Presence/absence analyses supposed approximately even sequencing depth among donors.

With 60 Vbeta and 13 Jbeta primers, the PCR was carried out. The repertoire was sequenced with immunoSEQ multiplex PCR; TCRdb's copy has only in-frame clones and lacks some. The data show 100,000 or so clones, roughly 77% seen once. The chain carries TRBV7-9 and TRBJ2-1, with D possibly TRBD1 on 6 matching bases. The sequenced material came from PBMCs. This TCR came from a woman between 50 and 59 years old in good health and CMV-seropositive. CDR3: CSSSIPGQTHNEQFF. CDR3 bases: TGTTCCAGCAGCATTCCGGGACAAACACACAATGAGCAGTTCTTC. The whole variable domain, remainder taken from reference TRBV7-9 and TRBJ2-1, is DTGVSQNPRHKITKRGQNVTFRCDPISEHNRLYWYRQTLGQGPEFLTYFQNEAQLEKSRLLSDRFSAERPKGSFSTLEIQRTEQGDSAMYLCSSSIPGQTHNEQFFGPGTRLTVL.